This T cell receptor beta chain was sequenced for a study of T cell responses to AZD1222 COVID-19 vaccine. Method: immunoSEQ multiplex PCR; TCRdb's copy keeps in-frame clones and lacks some. The table records roughly 90,000 clones, roughly 87% of them present only once. Worth noting for this clone: Its matching antigen is unknown.

Whole-study results and caveats: Regions left unmutated in variants are reportedly the target of nearly half of spike-specific TCRs. At 160-218 and 743-854, vaccine-associated CD4 TCRs were dominant, and they spanned spike.

The sequenced sample was peripheral blood, obtained 28 days after the second AZD1222 dose. The source of this sequence is an adult who received the AZD1222 COVID-19 vaccine.

CDR3 residues: CASSVVSMGSEAFF. In nucleotides, the CDR3 is TGTGCCAGCAGCGTAGTATCCATGGGGTCTGAAGCTTTCTTT. The chain employs TRBV9 and TRBJ1-1, with unresolved D. Trimming cost V 0 bases and J 6 bases, with 12 bases left between them. The CDR3 has 14 amino acids. CDR1 and CDR2 (germline): SGDLS, YYNGEE.